This T cell receptor (beta chain) was identified during a study of cytomegalovirus exposure and HLA in healthy donors. Notes on the study in general: The authors enumerated over 150 TCR beta chains as linked to cytomegalovirus. In a later analysis, TCR beta V- and J-gene trimming showed a link to a missense DCLRE1C variant. Most TCR beta V segments were productive about 87% or about 30% of the time in an earlier analysis.

The V and J ends lost 6 bases and 6 bases respectively, with 15 bases between them. This CDR3 is 14 amino acids long. Germline V gene sequence: CDR1 MGHDK, CDR2 SYGVNS. Turning to this clone: As yet, its antigen is unknown.

These donors counted as nominally healthy when sampled, but unrecorded immune exposures were likely. The PCR was carried out with 60 Vbeta primers and 13 Jbeta primers. Profiled with immunoSEQ multiplex PCR; TCRdb holds only in-frame clones, not every one. This sample has 150,000 to 200,000 clones, with 80% found just once. The sample consisted of PBMCs. The sequence was obtained from a man aged 25 to 40 in good health and CMV-seronegative. This rearrangement joins TRBV25-1 to TRBJ2-1; TRBD2 is a possible D gene (8 bases). The CDR3: CASSGGDSSNEQFF. Here the CDR3 DNA reads TGTGCCAGCAGCGGGGGGGACAGTTCCAATGAGCAGTTCTTC.